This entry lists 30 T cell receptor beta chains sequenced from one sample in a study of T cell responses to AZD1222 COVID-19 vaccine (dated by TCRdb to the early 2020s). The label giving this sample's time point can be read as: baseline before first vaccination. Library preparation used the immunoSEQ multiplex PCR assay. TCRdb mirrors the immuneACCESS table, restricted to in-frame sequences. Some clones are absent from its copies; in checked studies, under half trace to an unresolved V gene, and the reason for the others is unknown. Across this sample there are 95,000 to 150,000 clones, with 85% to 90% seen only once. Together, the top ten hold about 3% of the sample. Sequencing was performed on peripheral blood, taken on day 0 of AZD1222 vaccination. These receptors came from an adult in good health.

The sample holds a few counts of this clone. CDR3 bases: TGCGCCAGCAGCCTCATCAGGGGGATCTATGGCTACACCTTC. It translates to CASSLIRGIYGYTF. The genes are TRBV4-3 and TRBJ1-2; 7 bases fit TRBD1. The germline gives CDR1 LGHNA, CDR2 YSLEER. The CDR3 covers 14 residues. J gave up 4 bases and V 4 bases, and 6 bases lay outside the gene matches.

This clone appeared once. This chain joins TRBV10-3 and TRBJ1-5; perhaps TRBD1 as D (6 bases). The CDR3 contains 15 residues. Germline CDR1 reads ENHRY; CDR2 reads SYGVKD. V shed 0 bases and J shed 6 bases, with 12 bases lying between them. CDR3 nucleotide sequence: TGTGCCATCAGTGAGTCCAGGGGCAGGATTCAGCCCCAGCATTTT. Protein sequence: CAISESRGRIQPQHF.

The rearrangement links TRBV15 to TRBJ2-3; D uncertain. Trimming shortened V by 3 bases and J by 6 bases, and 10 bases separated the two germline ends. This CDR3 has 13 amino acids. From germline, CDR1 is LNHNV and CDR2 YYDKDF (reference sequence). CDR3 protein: CATSRPLVDTQYF. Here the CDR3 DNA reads TGTGCCACCAGCAGGCCCCTGGTTGATACGCAGTATTTT.

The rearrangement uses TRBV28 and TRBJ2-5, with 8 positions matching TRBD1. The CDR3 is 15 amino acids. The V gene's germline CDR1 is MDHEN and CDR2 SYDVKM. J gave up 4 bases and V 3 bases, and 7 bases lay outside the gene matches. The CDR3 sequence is CASSLQGAQRETQYF. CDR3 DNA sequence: TGTGCCAGCAGTTTGCAGGGGGCGCAGAGAGAGACCCAGTACTTC. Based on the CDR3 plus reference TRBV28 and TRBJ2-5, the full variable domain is DVKVTQSSRYLVKRTGEKVFLECVQDMDHENMFWYRQDPGLGLRLIYFSYDVKMKEKGDIPEGYSVSREKKERFSLILESASTNQTSMYLCASSLQGAQRETQYFGPGTRLLVL.

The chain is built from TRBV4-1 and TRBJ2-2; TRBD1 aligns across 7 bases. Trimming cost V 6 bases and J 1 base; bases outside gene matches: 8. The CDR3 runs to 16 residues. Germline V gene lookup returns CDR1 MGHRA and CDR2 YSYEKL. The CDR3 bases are TGCGCCAGCAGGCGCCCGACAGGGAAGAACACCGGGGAGCTGTTTTTT. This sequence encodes CASRRPTGKNTGELFF.

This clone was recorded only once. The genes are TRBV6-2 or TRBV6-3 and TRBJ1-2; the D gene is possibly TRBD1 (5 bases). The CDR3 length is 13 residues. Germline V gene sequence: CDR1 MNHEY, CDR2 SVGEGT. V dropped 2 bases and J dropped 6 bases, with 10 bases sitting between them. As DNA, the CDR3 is TGTGCCAGCAGTTACCTGGCAGGGCATGGCTACACCTTC. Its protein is CASSYLAGHGYTF.

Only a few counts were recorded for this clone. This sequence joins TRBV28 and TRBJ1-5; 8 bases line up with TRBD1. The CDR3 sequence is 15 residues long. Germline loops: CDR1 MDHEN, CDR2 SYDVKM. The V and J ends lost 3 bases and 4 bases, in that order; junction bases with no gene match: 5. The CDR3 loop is CASSFKDRANQPQHF. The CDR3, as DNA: TGTGCCAGCAGTTTTAAGGACAGGGCTAATCAGCCCCAGCATTTT.

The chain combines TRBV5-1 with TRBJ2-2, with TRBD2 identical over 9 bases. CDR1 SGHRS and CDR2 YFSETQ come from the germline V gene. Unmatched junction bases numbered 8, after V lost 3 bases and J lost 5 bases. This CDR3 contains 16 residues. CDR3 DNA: TGCGCCAGCAGCTGGACGGGACTAGCTGGAACCGGGGAGCTGTTTTTT. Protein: CASSWTGLAGTGELFF.

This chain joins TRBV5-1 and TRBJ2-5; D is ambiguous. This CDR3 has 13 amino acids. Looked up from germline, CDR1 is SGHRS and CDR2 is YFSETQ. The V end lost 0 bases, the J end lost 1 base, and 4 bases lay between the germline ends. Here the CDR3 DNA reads TGCGCCAGCAGCTTGGACAGCCAAGAGACCCAGTACTTC. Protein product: CASSLDSQETQYF.

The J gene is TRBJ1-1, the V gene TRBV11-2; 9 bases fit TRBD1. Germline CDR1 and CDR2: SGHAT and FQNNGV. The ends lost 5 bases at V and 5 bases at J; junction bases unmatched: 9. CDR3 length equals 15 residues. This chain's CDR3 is CASSPPGQGRTEAFF. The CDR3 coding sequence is TGTGCCAGCAGCCCCCCAGGACAGGGGCGGACTGAAGCTTTCTTT.

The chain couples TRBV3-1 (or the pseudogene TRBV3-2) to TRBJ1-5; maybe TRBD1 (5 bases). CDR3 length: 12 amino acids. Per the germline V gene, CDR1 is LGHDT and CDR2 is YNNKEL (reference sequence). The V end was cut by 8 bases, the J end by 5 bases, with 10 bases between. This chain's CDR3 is CASSGPYQPQHF. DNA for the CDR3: TGTGCCAGCTCAGGGCCCTATCAGCCCCAGCATTTT.

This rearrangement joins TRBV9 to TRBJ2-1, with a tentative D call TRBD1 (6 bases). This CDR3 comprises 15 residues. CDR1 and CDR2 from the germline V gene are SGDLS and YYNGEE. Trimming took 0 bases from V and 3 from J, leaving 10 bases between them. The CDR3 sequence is CASSVEQGDYNEQFF. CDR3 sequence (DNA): TGTGCCAGCAGCGTAGAACAGGGAGACTACAATGAGCAGTTCTTC.

For the CDR3, the DNA is TGCGCCAGCAGCTCATCCCCTACAGATACGCAGTATTTT. Its protein is CASSSSPTDTQYF. This chain connects TRBV5-1 to TRBJ2-3, with D unresolved. The germline CDR1 and CDR2 sequences are SGHRS and YFSETQ. This CDR3 has 13 residues. V lost 3 bases and J lost 3, with 8 bases in between. The variable domain in full, with the rest retrieved from reference TRBV5-1 and TRBJ2-3, is KAGVTQTPRYLIKTRGQQVTLSCSPISGHRSVSWYQQTPGQGLQFLFEYFSETQRNKGNFPGRFSGRQFSNSRSEMNVSTLELGDSALYLCASSSSPTDTQYFGPGTRLTVL.

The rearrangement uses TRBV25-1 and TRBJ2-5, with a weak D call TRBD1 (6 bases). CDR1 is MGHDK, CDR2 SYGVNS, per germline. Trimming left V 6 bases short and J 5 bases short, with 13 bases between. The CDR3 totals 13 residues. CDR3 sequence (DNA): TGTGCCAGCAGGCGAGGGGGTCAGGAGACCCAGTACTTC. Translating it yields CASRRGGQETQYF.

CDR3 in DNA: TGTGCCAGCAGCTTTGGCCCGTCCGACAGGGACTCCGGGGAGCTGTTTTTT. Its protein is CASSFGPSDRDSGELFF. The rearrangement links TRBV5-5 to TRBJ2-2, with D tentatively TRBD1 (7 bases). V lost 2 bases to trimming and J lost 6 bases, with 20 bases between them. Germline-derived CDR1 and CDR2 are SGHKS and YYEKEE (reference sequence). The CDR3 has 17 residues.

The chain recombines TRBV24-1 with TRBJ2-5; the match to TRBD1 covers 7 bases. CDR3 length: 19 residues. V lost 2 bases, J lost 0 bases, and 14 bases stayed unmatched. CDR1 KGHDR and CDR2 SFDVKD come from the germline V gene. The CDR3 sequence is CATSDSQTGRTQYQETQYF. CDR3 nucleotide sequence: TGTGCCACCAGTGATTCCCAGACAGGGCGAACTCAGTACCAAGAGACCCAGTACTTC.

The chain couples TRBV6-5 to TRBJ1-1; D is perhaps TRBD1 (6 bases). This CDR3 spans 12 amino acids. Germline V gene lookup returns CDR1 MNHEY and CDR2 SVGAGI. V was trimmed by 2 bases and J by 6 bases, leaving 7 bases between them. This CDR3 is CASSYGGPEAFF. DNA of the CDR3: TGTGCCAGCAGTTACGGGGGGCCTGAAGCTTTCTTT.

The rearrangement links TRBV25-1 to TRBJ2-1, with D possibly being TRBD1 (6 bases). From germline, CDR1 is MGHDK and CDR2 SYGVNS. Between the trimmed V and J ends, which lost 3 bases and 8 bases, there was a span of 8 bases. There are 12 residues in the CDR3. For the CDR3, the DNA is TGTGCCAGCAGTGACAGGGGCGATGAGCAGTTCTTC. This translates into CASSDRGDEQFF. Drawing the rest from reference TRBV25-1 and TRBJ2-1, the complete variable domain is EADIYQTPRYLVIGTGKKITLECSQTMGHDKMYWYQQDPGMELHLIHYSYGVNSTEKGDLSSESTVSRIRTEHFPLTLESARPSHTSQYLCASSDRGDEQFFGPGTRLTVL.

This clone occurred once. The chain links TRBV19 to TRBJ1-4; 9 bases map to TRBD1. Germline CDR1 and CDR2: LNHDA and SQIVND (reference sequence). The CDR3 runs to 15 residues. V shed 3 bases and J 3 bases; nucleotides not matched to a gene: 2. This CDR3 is CASSMGQGPNEKLFF. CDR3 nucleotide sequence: TGTGCCAGTAGTATGGGACAGGGCCCTAATGAAAAACTGTTTTTT.

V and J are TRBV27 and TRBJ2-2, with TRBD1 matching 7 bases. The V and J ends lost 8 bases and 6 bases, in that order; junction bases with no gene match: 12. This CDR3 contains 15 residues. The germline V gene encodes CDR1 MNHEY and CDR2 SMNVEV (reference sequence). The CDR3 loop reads CASSRTGAQPGELFF. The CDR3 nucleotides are TGTGCCAGCTCCAGAACAGGGGCCCAGCCCGGGGAGCTGTTTTTT.

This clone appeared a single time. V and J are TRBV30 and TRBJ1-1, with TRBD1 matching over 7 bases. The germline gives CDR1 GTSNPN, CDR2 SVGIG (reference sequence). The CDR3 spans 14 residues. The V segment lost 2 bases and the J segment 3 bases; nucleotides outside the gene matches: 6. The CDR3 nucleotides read TGTGCCTGGAGTCGACAGGGATGGGACACTGAAGCTTTCTTT. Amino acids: CAWSRQGWDTEAFF. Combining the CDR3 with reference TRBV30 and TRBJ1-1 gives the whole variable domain SQTIHQWPATLVQPVGSPLSLECTVEGTSNPNLYWYRQAAGRGLQLLFYSVGIGQISSEVPQNLSASRPQDRQFILSSKKLLLSDSGFYLCAWSRQGWDTEAFFGQGTRLTVV.

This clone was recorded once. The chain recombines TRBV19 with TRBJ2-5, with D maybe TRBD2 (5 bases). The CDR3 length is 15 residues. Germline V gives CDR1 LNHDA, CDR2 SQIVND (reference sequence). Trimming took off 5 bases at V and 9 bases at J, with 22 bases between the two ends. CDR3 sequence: CASSSGPLGKVAQYF. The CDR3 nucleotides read TGTGCCAGTAGTTCTGGTCCACTAGGCAAGGTTGCCCAGTACTTC.

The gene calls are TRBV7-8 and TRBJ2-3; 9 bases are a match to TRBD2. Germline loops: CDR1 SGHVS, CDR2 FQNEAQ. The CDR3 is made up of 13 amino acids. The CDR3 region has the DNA TGTGCAGTAAGCGGGAGGCCCACAGATACGCAGTATTTT. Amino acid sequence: CAVSGRPTDTQYF. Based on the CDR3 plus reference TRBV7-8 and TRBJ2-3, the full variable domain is GAGVSQSPRYKVAKRGQDVALRCDPISGHVSLFWYQQALGQGPEFLTYFQNEAQLDKSGLPSDRFFAERPEGSVSTLKIQRTQQEDSAVYLCAVSGRPTDTQYFGPGTRLTVL.

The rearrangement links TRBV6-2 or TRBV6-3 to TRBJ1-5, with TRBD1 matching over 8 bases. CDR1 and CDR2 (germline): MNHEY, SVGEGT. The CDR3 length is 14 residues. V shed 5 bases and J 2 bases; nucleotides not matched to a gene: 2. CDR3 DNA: TGTGCCAGCAGTGGGACAGGCCGCAATCAGCCCCAGCATTTT. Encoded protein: CASSGTGRNQPQHF.

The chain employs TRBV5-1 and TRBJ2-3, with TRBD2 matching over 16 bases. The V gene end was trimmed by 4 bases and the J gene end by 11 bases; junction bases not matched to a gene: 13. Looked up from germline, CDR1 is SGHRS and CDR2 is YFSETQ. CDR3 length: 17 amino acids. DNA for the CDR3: TGCGCCAGCAGCCCGGGACTAGCGGGGGGGACACTACTGGTGCAGTATTTT. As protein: CASSPGLAGGTLLVQYF.

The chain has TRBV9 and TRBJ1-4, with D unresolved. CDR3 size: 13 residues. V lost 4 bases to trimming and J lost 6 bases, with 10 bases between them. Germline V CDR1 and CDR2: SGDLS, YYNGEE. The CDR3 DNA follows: TGTGCCAGCAGCTGGGGAAGTGATGAAAAACTGTTTTTT. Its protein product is CASSWGSDEKLFF.

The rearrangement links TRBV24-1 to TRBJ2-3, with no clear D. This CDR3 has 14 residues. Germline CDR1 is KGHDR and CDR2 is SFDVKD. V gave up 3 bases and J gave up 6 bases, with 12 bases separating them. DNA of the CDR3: TGTGCCACCAGTGATAGTTGGACCTCGGATACGCAGTATTTT. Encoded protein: CATSDSWTSDTQYF.

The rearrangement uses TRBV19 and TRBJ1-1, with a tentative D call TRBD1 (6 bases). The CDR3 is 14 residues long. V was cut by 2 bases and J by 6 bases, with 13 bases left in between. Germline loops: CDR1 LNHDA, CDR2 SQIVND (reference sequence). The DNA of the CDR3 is TGTGCCAGTAGTATACCGGGGGCGTCTTCTGAAGCTTTCTTT. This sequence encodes CASSIPGASSEAFF.

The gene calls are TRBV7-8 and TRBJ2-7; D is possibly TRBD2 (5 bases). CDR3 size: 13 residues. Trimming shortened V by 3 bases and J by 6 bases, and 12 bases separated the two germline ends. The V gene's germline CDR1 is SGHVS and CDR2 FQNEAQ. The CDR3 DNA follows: TGTGCCAGCAGCTTCCTCCCTAGCTCCGAGCAGTACTTC. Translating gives CASSFLPSSEQYF.

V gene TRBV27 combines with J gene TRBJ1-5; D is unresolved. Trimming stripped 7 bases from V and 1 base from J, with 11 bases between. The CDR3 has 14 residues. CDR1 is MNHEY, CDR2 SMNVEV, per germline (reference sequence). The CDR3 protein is CASNSLGSNQPQHF. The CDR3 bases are TGTGCCAGCAACAGTCTGGGGAGCAATCAGCCCCAGCATTTT.